The 28 T cell receptor beta chains listed next were all sequenced from one sample in a study of post-analysis software for immune sequencing data. Findings and caveats of the study: Higher frequency in patients than in controls was seen for five TRBV segments, with TRBV5-6, TRBV5-1 and TRBV20-1 among them.

Antigens for these TCRs are unknown. Built from TCR beta cDNA, the libraries had unique molecular identifiers in them. TCRdb recomputed calls from the PCR reads with MiXCR, one row per CDR3 protein. The sample has 700,000 to 800,000 distinct CDR3 sequences, less than 35% seen once. Sequences were obtained from blood. These receptors originate from a girl between 5 and 17 years old with multiple sclerosis.

The CDR3: CASGGGNTEAFF. Written as DNA, the CDR3 is TGTGCCAGCGGGGGGGGGAACACTGAAGCTTTCTTT. The V and J genes are TRBV7-2 and TRBJ1-1, with D possibly being TRBD1 (5 bases). The CDR3 loop spans 12 amino acids. V was shortened by 8 bases and J by 1 base, with 8 bases between the two germline ends. Germline CDR1 SGHTA, CDR2 FQGNSA.

This clonotype showed up just once. At one boundary the junction diverges from the germline segment, which might be a read error. This chain links TRBV5-5 with TRBJ2-4; the D is unclear. Germline values: CDR1 SGHKS, CDR2 YYEKEE (reference sequence). The CDR3 covers 17 residues. DNA for the CDR3: TGTGCCAGCAACTTGCGTAGTCCAGACTTAGCCAAAAACATTCAGTACTTC. Its protein is CASNLRSPDLAKNIQYF.

This clonotype has only a few counts. The gene calls are TRBV18 and TRBJ2-6; unclear D gene. V dropped 2 bases and J dropped 2 bases, with 7 bases sitting between them. CDR3 length equals 15 residues. Germline-derived CDR1 and CDR2 are KGHSH and LQKENI. In nucleotides, the CDR3 is TGTGCCAGCTCACCATCCGATCCTGGGGCCAACGTCCTGACTTTC. Its protein product is CASSPSDPGANVLTF.

This clonotype was counted between two and nine times. V and J are TRBV9 and TRBJ1-2; maybe TRBD1 (5 bases). The CDR3 runs 12 residues. V was trimmed by 0 bases and J by 6 bases, leaving 6 bases between them. Germline lookup yields CDR1 SGDLS and CDR2 YYNGEE. The chain's CDR3 is CASSVGGHGYTF. In DNA form, the CDR3 reads TGTGCCAGCAGCGTAGGGGGCCATGGCTACACCTTC. Combining the CDR3 with reference TRBV9 and TRBJ1-2 gives the whole variable domain DSGVTQTPKHLITATGQRVTLRCSPRSGDLSVYWYQQSLDQGLQFLIQYYNGEERAKGNILERFSAQQFPDLHSELNLSSLELGDSALYFCASSVGGHGYTFGSGTRLTVV.

In this sample, this clonotype turned up a few times. The chain employs TRBV27 and TRBJ2-1; TRBD2 matches at 12 bases. Germline V gives CDR1 MNHEY, CDR2 SMNVEV (reference sequence). The CDR3 has 16 amino acids. The V and J ends lost 4 bases and 3 bases, in that order; junction bases with no gene match: 4. The chain's CDR3 is CASSYLTSGGYNEQFF. The CDR3 nucleotides are TGTGCCAGCAGTTATCTGACTAGCGGGGGCTACAATGAGCAGTTCTTC.

The chain joins TRBV20-1 to TRBJ2-2; weak D call: TRBD1 (5 bases). This CDR3 has 15 residues. Trimming pared 0 bases from V and 5 bases from J, leaving 13 bases between. The V gene's germline CDR1 is DFQATT and CDR2 SNEGSKA (reference sequence). CDR3 protein: CSARDRRVGTGELFF. As DNA, the CDR3 is TGCAGTGCTAGAGATCGCAGGGTTGGGACCGGGGAGCTGTTTTTT.

The V and J genes are TRBV10-3 and TRBJ2-1; 15 nucleotides match TRBD2. The CDR3 runs 16 residues. Per the germline V gene, CDR1 is ENHRY and CDR2 is SYGVKD. V dropped 8 bases and J dropped 7; count of bases not matched to a gene: 9. The chain's CDR3 is CAIDRIGTSGRNEQFF. Written as DNA, the CDR3 is TGTGCCATCGACCGCATCGGGACTAGCGGGAGGAATGAGCAGTTCTTC.

This chain connects TRBV7-2 to TRBJ2-1; perhaps TRBD2 as D (6 bases). CDR1 is SGHTA, CDR2 FQGNSA, per germline. V lost 5 bases and J lost 11, with 25 bases in between. The CDR3 has 16 residues. The CDR3 DNA is TGTGCCAGCAGCCCCCCGGGGGTAGCAGCTACAATACAGCAGTTCTTC. It encodes CASSPPGVAATIQQFF.

The rearrangement uses TRBV6-6 and TRBJ1-1; the match to TRBD1 covers 9 bases. Germline CDR1 and CDR2: MNHNY and SVGAGI (reference sequence). Trimming at V came to 3 bases and at J to 1 base, leaving 3 bases not matched to a gene. CDR3 length equals 15 residues. The CDR3 DNA reads TGTGCCAGCAGTTATGCGACAGGGGGGAACACTGAAGCTTTCTTT. It codes for CASSYATGGNTEAFF.

This clonotype was detected many times. The chain has TRBV29-1 and TRBJ2-7; D not certain. The germline V gene encodes CDR1 SQVTM and CDR2 ANQGSEA. Trimming left V 7 bases short and J 6 bases short, with 13 bases between. CDR3 length: 11 residues. The CDR3 region is CSASRVGEQYF. CDR3 sequence (DNA): TGCAGCGCCTCTCGGGTTGGCGAGCAGTACTTC.

This clonotype was picked up many times. The V gene is TRBV6-5, the J gene TRBJ2-3; D call uncertain. V was trimmed by 5 bases and J by 4 bases, leaving 10 bases between them. The CDR3 extends over 13 amino acids. Per germline, CDR1 MNHEY and CDR2 SVGAGI. The CDR3 coding sequence is TGTGCCAGCAGTGGCCCCTCTCCAGATACGCAGTATTTT. This translates into CASSGPSPDTQYF.

There are a few counts of this clonotype. The CDR3 nucleotides are TGTGCCAGCAAGTTACGGGACAGGGGGGGAGAGCTGTTTTTT. It yields the protein CASKLRDRGGELFF. The chain couples TRBV6-6 to TRBJ2-2, with 11 bases aligning to TRBD1. V lost 7 bases and J lost 11; bases outside the gene matches: 9. The V gene's germline CDR1 is MNHNY and CDR2 SVGAGI (reference sequence). The CDR3 covers 14 residues.

This sequence joins TRBV29-1 and TRBJ2-5, with TRBD1 matching over 7 bases. This CDR3 has 13 amino acids. V shed 3 bases and J 2 bases; nucleotides not matched to a gene: 3. Germline V gene lookup returns CDR1 SQVTM and CDR2 ANQGSEA. CDR3 region: CSVDGTEQETQYF. The CDR3 DNA follows: TGCAGCGTTGATGGGACAGAACAAGAGACCCAGTACTTC. Using reference TRBV29-1 and TRBJ2-5 for the parts outside the CDR3, the full variable domain is SAVISQKPSRDICQRGTSLTIQCQVDSQVTMMFWYRQQPGQSLTLIATANQGSEATYESGFVIDKFPISRPNLTFSTLTVSNMSPEDSSIYLCSVDGTEQETQYFGPGTRLLVL.

This chain connects TRBV20-1 to TRBJ2-6; 9 bases line up with TRBD1. V shed 6 bases, J shed 1 base, and the junction held 10 bases outside the gene matches. Looked up from germline, CDR1 is DFQATT and CDR2 is SNEGSKA (reference sequence). The CDR3 length is 17 residues. CDR3 coding DNA: TGCAGTGCGCCCAGGGACAGGGATAATTCTGGGGCCAACGTCCTGACTTTC. It is translated as CSAPRDRDNSGANVLTF.

This chain joins TRBV25-1 and TRBJ2-7; D is perhaps TRBD1 (6 bases). This CDR3 has 16 amino acids. CDR1 is MGHDK and CDR2 is SYGVNS in the germline V gene. Trimming removed 7 bases from V and 0 bases from J, with 19 bases in between. The CDR3 DNA is TGTGCCAGCATGCCGGGACATCTGACGAGCTCCTACGAGCAGTACTTC. Translation: CASMPGHLTSSYEQYF.

This rearrangement joins TRBV5-1 to TRBJ2-5; D uncertain. This CDR3 comprises 14 residues. Looked up from germline, CDR1 is SGHRS and CDR2 is YFSETQ. V gave up 4 bases and J gave up 2 bases, with 12 bases separating them. CDR3: CASSRGGTQETQYF. The CDR3 DNA reads as TGCGCCAGCAGCCGAGGCGGAACGCAAGAGACCCAGTACTTC.

V and J are TRBV6-2 or TRBV6-3 and TRBJ2-3, with D perhaps being TRBD1 or TRBD2 (5 bases each). CDR3 length equals 16 residues. Trimming cost V 6 bases and J 0 bases, with 16 bases left between them. Per germline, CDR1 MNHEY and CDR2 SVGEGT. The CDR3 nucleotides are TGTGCCAGCAGGGAGGACGACAGAACTAGCACAGATACGCAGTATTTT. Translated: CASREDDRTSTDTQYF.

The sample holds a few counts of this clonotype. This chain joins TRBV7-2 and TRBJ2-3; D ambiguous. Deletions cut 11 bases from V and 2 bases from J, with 17 bases between. Germline V CDR1 and CDR2: SGHTA, FQGNSA. The CDR3 totals 14 residues. CDR3 protein: CAGAPDGATDTQYF. CDR3 in DNA: TGTGCCGGCGCTCCGGACGGAGCCACAGATACGCAGTATTTT.

For this clonotype: Germline and junction disagree at one end, which may indicate a read error. CDR3 sequence reads: CSVGDRGQHFF. In DNA, the CDR3 is TGCAGCGTTGGAGACAGGGGCCAGCATTTCTTC. This chain connects TRBV29-1 to TRBJ2-1; 8 bases are shared with TRBD1. The germline gives CDR1 SQVTM, CDR2 ANQGSEA. This CDR3 is 11 amino acids long.

This clonotype showed up just a few times. The chain combines TRBV4-1 with TRBJ1-2; no firm D call. The germline V and J ends were trimmed by 0 bases and 4 bases, with 12 bases remaining between them. Germline CDR1 and CDR2: MGHRA and YSYEKL. This CDR3 is built from 15 residues. Here the CDR3 reads CASSQEDTPGYGYTF. The CDR3 nucleotides are TGCGCCAGCAGCCAAGAAGATACCCCGGGCTATGGCTACACCTTC.

The chain joins TRBV20-1 to TRBJ1-4; 8 bases are shared with TRBD1. Per the germline V gene, CDR1 is DFQATT and CDR2 is SNEGSKA (reference sequence). This CDR3 has 15 residues. The J segment lost 7 bases and the V segment lost 0 bases, leaving 7 bases of the junction unmatched. CDR3 protein: CSARDLRTGREKLFF. The CDR3, as DNA: TGCAGTGCTAGAGATCTGAGGACAGGGCGTGAAAAACTGTTTTTT.

This clonotype was found a few times. This chain links TRBV27 with TRBJ2-4; the match to TRBD1 covers 7 bases. Gene TRBJ2-7 matches the end of the DNA better, so the J call may be wrong. Germline V CDR1 and CDR2: MNHEY, SMNVEV (reference sequence). This CDR3 has 13 residues. CDR3 loop: CASSLYTGDEQYF. As DNA, the CDR3 is TGTGCCAGCAGTTTATATACAGGGGACGAGCAGTACTTC.

The chain is built from TRBV6-6 and TRBJ1-2; D gene ambiguous. This CDR3 region has 12 residues. The germline V gene encodes CDR1 MNHNY and CDR2 SVGAGI (reference sequence). V gave up 7 bases and J gave up 2 bases, with 8 bases separating them. CDR3 amino acids: CASTRENYGYTF. The CDR3 coding sequence is TGTGCCAGCACGAGGGAAAACTATGGCTACACCTTC.

The V call is TRBV9, the J call TRBJ1-1; possible D gene TRBD1, 6 bases. Germline CDR1 SGDLS, CDR2 YYNGEE. This CDR3 comprises 18 residues. V lost 3 bases and J 4 bases, leaving 25 bases between the germline ends. The CDR3 nucleotides read TGTGCCAGCAGCGCCCCTAAGGGGGGGGGCCCCAGGGGCACTGAAGCTTTCTTT. It codes for CASSAPKGGGPRGTEAFF.

This clonotype was found a few times. The rearrangement joins TRBV20-1 to TRBJ2-5, with TRBD1 identical over 7 bases. The CDR3 has 14 amino acids. The trim removed 6 bases at V and 2 bases at J, leaving 9 bases unmatched. Germline-derived CDR1 and CDR2 are DFQATT and SNEGSKA (reference sequence). The CDR3 nucleotides read TGCAGTGCCCCACGGACAGGTGTACAAGAGACCCAGTACTTC. It translates to CSAPRTGVQETQYF.

The CDR3 spells CASSQDLAGGRGNTEAFF. DNA of the CDR3: TGCGCCAGCAGCCAAGATCTAGCCGGGGGCAGGGGAAACACTGAAGCTTTCTTT. The genes are TRBV4-1 and TRBJ1-1, with D perhaps matching TRBD1 (6 bases). V was pared by 0 bases and J by 2 bases, with 19 bases between. Looked up from germline, CDR1 is MGHRA and CDR2 is YSYEKL. The CDR3 is 18 residues long.

This clonotype was detected a few times. This chain joins TRBV20-1 and TRBJ1-2; D not certain. From germline, CDR1 is DFQATT and CDR2 SNEGSKA (reference sequence). The CDR3 extends over 8 amino acids. CDR3 nucleotides: TGCAGGGTAGGGGGCTACACCTTC. Residues: CRVGGYTF.

This clonotype was observed a few times. The chain combines TRBV29-1 with TRBJ1-2; TRBD1 agrees at 7 bases. With V trimmed by 7 bases and J by 2 bases, 7 bases remained unmatched. Germline assignment: CDR1 SQVTM and CDR2 ANQGSEA. CDR3 size: 13 residues. CDR3 protein: CSGSGGPNYGYTF. The CDR3 region has the DNA TGCAGCGGATCAGGGGGGCCGAACTATGGCTACACCTTC.